What follows are 18 T cell receptor beta chains derived from one specimen sequenced in a study of T-cell memory formation after mild COVID-19 (dated by TCRdb to the early 2020s). The method behind the library was 5' RACE. Sequenced on an Illumina NovaSeq 6000. TCRdb applied fastp at Q25 and MiXCR to the public reads, then kept only in-frame beta chains. A single entry per CDR3 protein holds the most common genes and DNA from its merged rows. The sample table holds 150,000 to 200,000 distinct CDR3 sequences, of which over 10% were seen once. The ten largest clonotypes hold approximately 3.4% of the sample. The sample taken for sequencing was PBMCs or a T cell subset sorted from them (not recorded which). Receptor source: a man between 18 and 29 years old who had mild COVID-19 (a few samples of this study predate the infection). The sample titles of this study are shuffled in the database, so cell type and time point are left out; the donor was told from shared clones.

The chain joins TRBV20-1 to TRBJ1-4, with 8 bases aligning to TRBD1. The CDR3 loop spans 15 amino acids. CDR1 and CDR2 from the germline V gene are DFQATT and SNEGSKA (reference sequence). Trimming cost V 0 bases and J 7 bases; bases outside gene matches: 7. Written as DNA, the CDR3 is TGCAGTGCTAGAGACGGGACAGGCCTGATTGAAAAACTGTTTTTT. It yields the protein CSARDGTGLIEKLFF.

The V call is TRBV10-3, the J call TRBJ2-1; TRBD2 matches at 7 bases. Germline loops: CDR1 ENHRY, CDR2 SYGVKD. The V and J ends lost 6 bases and 9 bases, in that order; junction bases with no gene match: 5. There are 12 residues in the CDR3. The CDR3 spells CAISLERGEQFF. In DNA, the CDR3 is TGTGCCATCAGCCTCGAGCGGGGTGAGCAGTTCTTC.

This chain uses TRBV10-3 with TRBJ2-3; the D gene could be TRBD1 or TRBD2 (5 bases each). The CDR3 sequence is 19 residues long. With 4 bases removed from V and 2 bases from J, the gap between germline ends came to 25 bases. Looked up from germline, CDR1 is ENHRY and CDR2 is SYGVKD. The CDR3 nucleotides read TGTGCCATCAGTGCATTTAATCCGGGACCCAAGAAAGTCACAGATACGCAGTATTTT. This translates into CAISAFNPGPKKVTDTQYF.

This clonotype occurred a few times. J is TRBJ2-1 and V is TRBV12-3 or TRBV12-4, with TRBD2 matching over 13 bases. CDR3 length: 15 amino acids. The junction had 3 bases not matched to a gene; V was cut back by 2 bases and J by 8 bases. The CDR3 protein is CASSLMTSGGHEQFF. In nucleotides, the CDR3 is TGTGCCAGCAGTTTAATGACTAGCGGGGGGCATGAGCAGTTCTTC.

This clonotype was observed a handful of times. The V gene is TRBV5-5, the J gene TRBJ2-7; D not certain. V gave up 0 bases and J gave up 0 bases, with 13 bases separating them. CDR1 is SGHKS and CDR2 is YYEKEE in the germline V gene (reference sequence). The CDR3 sequence is 16 residues long. The DNA of the CDR3 is TGTGCCAGCAGCTTGGCCGGCGGCCAAAGCTCCTACGAGCAGTACGTC. It yields the protein CASSLAGGQSSYEQYV.

The chain carries TRBV20-1 and TRBJ2-1, with D uncertain. The CDR3 totals 10 residues. The germline V and J ends were trimmed by 5 bases and 9 bases, with 8 bases remaining between them. CDR1 and CDR2 from the germline V gene are DFQATT and SNEGSKA (reference sequence). The CDR3 DNA reads as TGCAGTGCTCTACAGATTGAGCAGTTCTTC. It specifies CSALQIEQFF.

This clonotype appeared a few times. The V call is TRBV7-9, the J call TRBJ2-5; D is unresolved. The CDR3 loop spans 14 amino acids. Germline V gene lookup returns CDR1 SEHNR and CDR2 FQNEAQ (reference sequence). V was cut by 4 bases and J by 0 bases, with 9 bases left in between. DNA of the CDR3: TGTGCCAGCAGCTGGTACCGGGACCAAGAGACCCAGTACTTC. It specifies CASSWYRDQETQYF.

This clonotype was recorded a few times. The chain has TRBV5-5 and TRBJ2-7, with 8 bases identical to TRBD1. The V segment lost 0 bases and the J segment 3 bases; nucleotides outside the gene matches: 5. Germline CDR1 and CDR2: SGHKS and YYEKEE (reference sequence). CDR3 length equals 15 residues. The CDR3 reads CASSLGAGGIYEQYF. The CDR3 nucleotides read TGTGCCAGCAGCTTGGGGGCAGGGGGCATCTACGAGCAGTACTTC.

This clonotype came up a few times. The J gene is TRBJ2-2, the V gene TRBV5-1; D gene ambiguous. From germline, CDR1 is SGHRS and CDR2 YFSETQ. Trimming took 1 base from V and 4 from J, leaving 11 bases between them. The CDR3 is made up of 15 amino acids. This CDR3 is CASSLSLVITGELFF. In DNA, the CDR3 is TGCGCCAGCAGCTTGAGCCTAGTTATCACCGGGGAGCTGTTTTTT.

CDR3 bases: TGTGCCAGTAGTATAGAAGACAGGACAGTAGAAACTGAAGCTTTCTTT. Translated: CASSIEDRTVETEAFF. This chain links TRBV19 with TRBJ1-1; the D gene is possibly TRBD1 (6 bases). Trimming left V 0 bases short and J 5 bases short, with 16 bases between. CDR3 length equals 16 residues. From germline, CDR1 is LNHDA and CDR2 SQIVND (reference sequence).

In this sample, this clonotype turned up a few times. The V call is TRBV7-2, the J call TRBJ1-3, with TRBD1 identical over 10 bases. The germline CDR1 and CDR2 sequences are SGHTA and FQGNSA. The CDR3 is made up of 17 amino acids. Trimming removed 6 bases from V and 4 bases from J; junction bases left unmatched: 12. In nucleotides, the CDR3 is TGTGCCAGCAGTGTCACGGGACAGGGGTCAACCGGAAACACCATATATTTT. This translates into CASSVTGQGSTGNTIYF. The variable domain in full, completed from reference TRBV7-2 and TRBJ1-3, reads GAGVSQSPSNKVTEKGKDVELRCDPISGHTALYWYRQSLGQGLEFLIYFQGNSAPDKSGLPSDRFSAERTGGSVSTLTIQRTQQEDSAVYLCASSVTGQGSTGNTIYFGEGSWLTVV.

This clonotype was seen more than once but under ten times. This chain joins TRBV5-1 and TRBJ1-2, with a possible D match to TRBD1 (6 bases). The CDR3 loop spans 15 amino acids. The V gene's germline CDR1 is SGHRS and CDR2 YFSETQ. Trimming cost V 6 bases and J 4 bases, with 19 bases left between them. The CDR3 sequence is CASKGDTDQLYGYTF. The DNA for the CDR3 is TGCGCCAGCAAAGGGGACACCGACCAACTCTATGGCTACACCTTC.

The chain links TRBV27 to TRBJ1-6, with TRBD1 identical over 11 bases. This CDR3 has 15 residues. Germline V gene lookup returns CDR1 MNHEY and CDR2 SMNVEV (reference sequence). V was pared by 2 bases and J by 10 bases, with 4 bases of the junction left unmatched. The CDR3 spells CASSLKDRGQSPLHF. In DNA form, the CDR3 reads TGTGCCAGCAGTTTAAAGGACAGGGGGCAATCACCCCTCCACTTT.

This clonotype was picked up a small number of times. The chain couples TRBV12-3 or TRBV12-4 to TRBJ2-2; D unclear. CDR3 length equals 12 residues. As DNA, the CDR3 is TGTGCGAGCCATGCGAACACCGGGGAGCTGTTTTTT. This codes for CASHANTGELFF.

The genes are TRBV5-1 and TRBJ1-1, with 7 bases aligning to TRBD1. V dropped 6 bases and J dropped 2; count of bases not matched to a gene: 4. CDR3 size: 13 residues. Germline lookup yields CDR1 SGHRS and CDR2 YFSETQ. Here the CDR3 reads CASKRDSNTEAFF. The CDR3, as DNA: TGCGCCAGCAAGCGGGACAGCAACACTGAAGCTTTCTTT. Variable domain in full (rest from reference TRBV5-1 and TRBJ1-1): KAGVTQTPRYLIKTRGQQVTLSCSPISGHRSVSWYQQTPGQGLQFLFEYFSETQRNKGNFPGRFSGRQFSNSRSEMNVSTLELGDSALYLCASKRDSNTEAFFGQGTRLTVV.

The chain is built from TRBV7-9 and TRBJ2-1; D call uncertain. Germline loops: CDR1 SEHNR, CDR2 FQNEAQ (reference sequence). V was clipped by 2 bases and J by 8 bases, with 10 bases between them. This CDR3 is 13 amino acids long. The CDR3 nucleotides read TGTGCCAGCAGCTTACATGGGGTGTATGAGCAGTTCTTC. The encoded protein is CASSLHGVYEQFF.

This clonotype was detected only a few times. The chain has TRBV5-1 and TRBJ1-1; TRBD1 is a possible D gene (6 bases). This CDR3 is built from 15 residues. CDR1 is SGHRS and CDR2 is YFSETQ in the germline V gene. Trimming shortened V by 6 bases and J by 3 bases, and 18 bases separated the two germline ends. CDR3 coding DNA: TGCGCCAGCAACGTCGGGGGAGCAGGGGACACTGAAGCTTTCTTT. Its translation: CASNVGGAGDTEAFF.

The chain uses TRBV3-1 and TRBJ2-3; D might be TRBD1 or TRBD2, each matching 5 bases. Trimming took 0 bases from V and 6 from J, leaving 13 bases between them. The length of the CDR3 is 15 residues. The germline V gene has CDR1 LGHDT and CDR2 YNNKEL (reference sequence). CDR3 in DNA: TGTGCCAGCAGCCAAGATATCGGGACCCACGATACGCAGTATTTT. Translation: CASSQDIGTHDTQYF.